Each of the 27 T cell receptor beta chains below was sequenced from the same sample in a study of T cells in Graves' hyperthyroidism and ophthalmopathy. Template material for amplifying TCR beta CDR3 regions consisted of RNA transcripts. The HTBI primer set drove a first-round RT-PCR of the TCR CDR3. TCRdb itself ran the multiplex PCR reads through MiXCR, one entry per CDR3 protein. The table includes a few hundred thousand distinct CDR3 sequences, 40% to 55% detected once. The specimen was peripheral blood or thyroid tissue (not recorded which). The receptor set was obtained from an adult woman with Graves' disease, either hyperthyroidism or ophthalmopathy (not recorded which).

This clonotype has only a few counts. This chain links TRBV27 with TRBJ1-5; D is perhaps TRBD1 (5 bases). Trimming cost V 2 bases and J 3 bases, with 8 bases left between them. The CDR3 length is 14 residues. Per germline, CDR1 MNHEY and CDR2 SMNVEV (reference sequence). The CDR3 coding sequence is TGTGCCAGCAGTTTACCAGGGCTCAATCAGCCCCAGCATTTT. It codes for CASSLPGLNQPQHF.

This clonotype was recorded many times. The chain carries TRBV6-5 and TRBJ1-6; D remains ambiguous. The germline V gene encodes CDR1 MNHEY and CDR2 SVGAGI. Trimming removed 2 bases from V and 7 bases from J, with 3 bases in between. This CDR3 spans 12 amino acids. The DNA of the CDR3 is TGTGCCAGCAGTTACATGAATTCACCCCTCCACTTT. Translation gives CASSYMNSPLHF.

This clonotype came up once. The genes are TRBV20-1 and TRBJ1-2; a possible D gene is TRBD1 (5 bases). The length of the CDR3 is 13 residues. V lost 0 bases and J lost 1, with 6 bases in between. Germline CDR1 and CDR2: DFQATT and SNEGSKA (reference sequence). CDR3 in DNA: TGCAGTGCTAGAGAAGGGGATAACTATGGCTACACCTTC. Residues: CSAREGDNYGYTF.

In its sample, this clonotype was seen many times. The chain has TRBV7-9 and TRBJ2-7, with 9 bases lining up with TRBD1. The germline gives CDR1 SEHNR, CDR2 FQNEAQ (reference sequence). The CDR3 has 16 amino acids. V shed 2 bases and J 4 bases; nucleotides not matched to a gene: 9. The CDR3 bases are TGTGCCAGCAGCTTATATCTCCTAGGACAGGGGTACGAGCAGTACTTC. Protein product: CASSLYLLGQGYEQYF.

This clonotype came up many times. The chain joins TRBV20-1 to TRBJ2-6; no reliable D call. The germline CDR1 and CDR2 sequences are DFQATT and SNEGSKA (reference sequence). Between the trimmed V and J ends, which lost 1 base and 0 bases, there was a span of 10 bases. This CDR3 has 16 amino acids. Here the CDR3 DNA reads TGCAGTGCTAGAGTCTCGGGCAACTCTGGGGCCAACGTCCTGACTTTC. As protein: CSARVSGNSGANVLTF.

The CDR3 sequence: CASRTGKLSTNEKLFF. The DNA of the CDR3 is TGTGCCAGCCGGACAGGGAAACTCTCAACTAATGAAAAACTGTTTTTT. The chain carries TRBV2 and TRBJ1-4, with 8 bases matching TRBD1. Germline values: CDR1 SNHLY, CDR2 FYNNEI. J gave up 0 bases and V 8 bases, and 8 bases lay outside the gene matches. The CDR3 is 16 amino acids.

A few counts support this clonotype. The CDR3: CASSLSQGDDYTF. The CDR3 region has the DNA TGTGCCAGCAGCTTAAGTCAGGGAGACGACTACACCTTC. The chain combines TRBV7-9 with TRBJ1-2, with D possibly TRBD1 on 5 matching bases. Trimming cost V 2 bases and J 10 bases, with 14 bases left between them. The CDR3 loop spans 13 amino acids. Germline V gene data show CDR1 as SEHNR and CDR2 as FQNEAQ (reference sequence).

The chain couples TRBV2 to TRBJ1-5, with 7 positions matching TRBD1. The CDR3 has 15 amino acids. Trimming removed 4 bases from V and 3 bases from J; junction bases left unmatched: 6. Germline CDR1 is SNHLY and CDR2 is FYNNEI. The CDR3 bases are TGTGCCAGCAGTGCCTCAGGGACAGACAATCAGCCCCAGCATTTT. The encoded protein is CASSASGTDNQPQHF.

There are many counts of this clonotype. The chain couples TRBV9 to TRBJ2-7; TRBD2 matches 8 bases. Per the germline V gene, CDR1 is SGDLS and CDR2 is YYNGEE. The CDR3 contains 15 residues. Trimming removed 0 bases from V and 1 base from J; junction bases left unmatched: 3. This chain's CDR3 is CASSVGGGRSYEQYF. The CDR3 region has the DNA TGTGCCAGCAGCGTAGGTGGCGGGAGGTCCTACGAGCAGTACTTC.

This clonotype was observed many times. Here the CDR3 DNA reads TGTGCCAGCAGTTTGGGGGGCTCAGACTATGGCTACACCTTC. Translating it yields CASSLGGSDYGYTF. The chain has TRBV12-3 or TRBV12-4 and TRBJ1-2; tentatively, D is TRBD1 (6 bases). CDR3 length: 14 residues. V was cut by 3 bases and J by 3 bases, with 11 bases left in between.

The CDR3 reads CASSSGRGHTNEKLFF. The CDR3 nucleotides read TGTGCCAGCAGCTCCGGCAGGGGGCATACTAATGAAAAACTGTTTTTT. This chain uses TRBV7-2 with TRBJ1-4; TRBD1 agrees at 8 bases. There are 16 residues in the CDR3. The germline CDR1 and CDR2 sequences are SGHTA and FQGNSA. V was clipped by 4 bases and J by 2 bases; unmatched bases: 6.

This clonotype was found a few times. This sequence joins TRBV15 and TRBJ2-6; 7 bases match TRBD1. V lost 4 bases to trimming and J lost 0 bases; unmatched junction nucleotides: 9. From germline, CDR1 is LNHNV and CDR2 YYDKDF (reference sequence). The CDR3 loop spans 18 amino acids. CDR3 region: CATSNDRARGSGANVLTF. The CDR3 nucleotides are TGTGCCACCAGCAACGACAGGGCACGGGGCTCTGGGGCCAACGTCCTGACTTTC. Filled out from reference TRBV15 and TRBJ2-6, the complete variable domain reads DAMVIQNPRYQVTQFGKPVTLSCSQTLNHNVMYWYQQKSSQAPKLLFHYYDKDFNNEADTPDNFQSRRPNTSFCFLDIRSPGLGDTAMYLCATSNDRARGSGANVLTFGAGSRLTVL.

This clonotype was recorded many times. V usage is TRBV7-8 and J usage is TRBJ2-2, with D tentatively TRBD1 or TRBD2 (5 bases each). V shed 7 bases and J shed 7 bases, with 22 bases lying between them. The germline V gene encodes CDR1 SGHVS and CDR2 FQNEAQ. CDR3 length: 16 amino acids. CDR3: CASTPGGTREFGELFF. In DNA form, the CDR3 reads TGTGCCAGCACCCCTGGGGGTACGAGGGAGTTCGGGGAGCTGTTTTTT.

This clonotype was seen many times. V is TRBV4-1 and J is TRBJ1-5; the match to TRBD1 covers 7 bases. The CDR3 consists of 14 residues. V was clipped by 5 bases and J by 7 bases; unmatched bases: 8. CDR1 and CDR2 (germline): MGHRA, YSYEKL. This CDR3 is CASSSPTGNQPQHF. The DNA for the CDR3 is TGCGCCAGCAGCTCTCCGACAGGGAACCAGCCCCAGCATTTT.

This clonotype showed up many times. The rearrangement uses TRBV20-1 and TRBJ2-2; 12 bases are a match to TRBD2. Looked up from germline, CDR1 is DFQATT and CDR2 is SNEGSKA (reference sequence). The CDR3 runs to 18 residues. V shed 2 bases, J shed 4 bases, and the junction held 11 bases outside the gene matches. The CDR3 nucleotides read TGCAGTGCTAGACCCCACCCCCTAGCGGGAGGGGGCACCGGGGAGCTGTTTTTT. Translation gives CSARPHPLAGGGTGELFF.

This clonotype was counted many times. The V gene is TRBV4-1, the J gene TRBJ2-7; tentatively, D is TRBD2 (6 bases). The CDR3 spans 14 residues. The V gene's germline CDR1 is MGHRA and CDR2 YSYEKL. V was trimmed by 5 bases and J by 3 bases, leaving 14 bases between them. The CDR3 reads CASSSRERRYEQYF. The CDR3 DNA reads TGCGCCAGCAGCTCCCGGGAGCGCCGCTACGAGCAGTACTTC.

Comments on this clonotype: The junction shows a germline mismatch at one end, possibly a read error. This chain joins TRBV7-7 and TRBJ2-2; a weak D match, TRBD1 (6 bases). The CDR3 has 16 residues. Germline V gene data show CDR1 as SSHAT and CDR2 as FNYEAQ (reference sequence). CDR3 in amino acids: CASSLGSPGDTGELFF. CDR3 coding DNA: TGTGCTAGCAGCTTAGGGTCCCCAGGGGACACCGGGGAGCTGTTTTTT.

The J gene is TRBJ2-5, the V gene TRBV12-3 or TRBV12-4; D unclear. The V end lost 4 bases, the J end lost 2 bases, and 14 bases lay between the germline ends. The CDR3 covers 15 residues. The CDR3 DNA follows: TGTGCCAGCAGTTCCGCGGCCTGGGATCAAGAGACCCAGTACTTC. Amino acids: CASSSAAWDQETQYF.

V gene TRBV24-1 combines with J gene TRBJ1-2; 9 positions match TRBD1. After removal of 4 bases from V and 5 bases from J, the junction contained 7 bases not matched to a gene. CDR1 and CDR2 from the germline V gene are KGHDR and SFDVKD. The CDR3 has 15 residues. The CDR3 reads CATSEAGTGYYGYTF. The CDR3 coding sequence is TGTGCCACCAGTGAGGCCGGGACAGGGTATTATGGCTACACCTTC.

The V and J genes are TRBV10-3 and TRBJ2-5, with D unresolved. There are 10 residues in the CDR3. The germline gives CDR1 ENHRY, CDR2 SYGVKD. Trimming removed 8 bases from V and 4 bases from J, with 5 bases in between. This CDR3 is CAISPETQYF. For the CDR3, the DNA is TGTGCCATCTCCCCAGAGACCCAGTACTTC.

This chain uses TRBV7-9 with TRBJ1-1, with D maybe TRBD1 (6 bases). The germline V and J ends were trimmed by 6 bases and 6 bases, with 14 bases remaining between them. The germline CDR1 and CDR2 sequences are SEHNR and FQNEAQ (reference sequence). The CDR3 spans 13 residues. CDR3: CASSPDRQAEAFF. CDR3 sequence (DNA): TGTGCCAGCAGTCCTGACAGGCAGGCTGAAGCTTTCTTT.

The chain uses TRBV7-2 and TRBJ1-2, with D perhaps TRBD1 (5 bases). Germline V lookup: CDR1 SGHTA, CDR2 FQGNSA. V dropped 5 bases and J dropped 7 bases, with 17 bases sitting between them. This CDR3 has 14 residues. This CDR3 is CASSQTIQGGGYTF. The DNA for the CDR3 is TGTGCCAGCAGCCAAACCATTCAGGGAGGTGGCTACACCTTC. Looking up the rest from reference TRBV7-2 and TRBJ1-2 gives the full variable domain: GAGVSQSPSNKVTEKGKDVELRCDPISGHTALYWYRQSLGQGLEFLIYFQGNSAPDKSGLPSDRFSAERTGGSVSTLTIQRTQQEDSAVYLCASSQTIQGGGYTFGSGTRLTVV.

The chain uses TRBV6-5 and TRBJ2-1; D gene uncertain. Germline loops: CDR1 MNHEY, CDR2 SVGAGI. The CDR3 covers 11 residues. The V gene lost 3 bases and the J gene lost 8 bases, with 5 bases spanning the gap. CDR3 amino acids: CASSYRDEQFF. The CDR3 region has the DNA TGTGCCAGCAGTTATAGGGATGAGCAGTTCTTC.

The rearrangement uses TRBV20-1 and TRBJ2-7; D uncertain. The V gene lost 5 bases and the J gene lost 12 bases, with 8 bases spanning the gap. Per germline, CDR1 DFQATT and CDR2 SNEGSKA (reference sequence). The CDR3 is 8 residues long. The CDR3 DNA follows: TGCAGTGCTGGTGGAGCGTACTTC. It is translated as CSAGGAYF.

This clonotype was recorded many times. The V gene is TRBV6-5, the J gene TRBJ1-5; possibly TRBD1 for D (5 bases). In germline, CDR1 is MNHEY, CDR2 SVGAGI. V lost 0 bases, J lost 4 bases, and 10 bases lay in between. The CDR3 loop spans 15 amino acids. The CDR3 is CASSYSSGGNQPQHF. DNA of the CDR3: TGTGCCAGCAGTTACTCGTCTGGGGGGAATCAGCCCCAGCATTTT.

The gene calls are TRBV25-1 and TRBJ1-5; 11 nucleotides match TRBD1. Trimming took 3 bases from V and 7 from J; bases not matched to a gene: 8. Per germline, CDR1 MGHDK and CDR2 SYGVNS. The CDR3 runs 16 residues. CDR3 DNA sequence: TGTGCCAGCAGTGATTCCGGACAGGGGGCGAAGCAGCCCCAGCATTTT. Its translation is CASSDSGQGAKQPQHF. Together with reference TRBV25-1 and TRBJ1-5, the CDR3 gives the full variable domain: EADIYQTPRYLVIGTGKKITLECSQTMGHDKMYWYQQDPGMELHLIHYSYGVNSTEKGDLSSESTVSRIRTEHFPLTLESARPSHTSQYLCASSDSGQGAKQPQHFGDGTRLSIL.

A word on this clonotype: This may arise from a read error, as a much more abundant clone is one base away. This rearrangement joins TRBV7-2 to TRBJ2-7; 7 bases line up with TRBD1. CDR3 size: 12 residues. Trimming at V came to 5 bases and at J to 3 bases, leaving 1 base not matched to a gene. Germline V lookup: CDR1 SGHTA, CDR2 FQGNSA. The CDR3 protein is CASSDRVYEQYF. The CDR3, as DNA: TGTGCCAGCAGCGACAGGGTCTACGAGCAGTACTTC.